This TCR beta chain was obtained from a study of T-cell reconstitution after alpha-beta-depleted transplantation in children. The CDR3 runs 13 residues. V was shortened by 4 bases and J by 0 bases, with 9 bases between the two germline ends. Germline-derived CDR1 and CDR2 are SQVTM and ANQGSEA. Ten or more counts support this clonotype. Preparation of the TCRbeta library involved a method that used unique molecular identifiers. Using its own MiXCR run on the PCR reads, TCRdb lists one record per CDR3 protein. Of around 600,000 distinct CDR3 sequences listed, around 23% were seen once; the top ten hold 13% to 15%.

This specimen consisted of PBMCs, mostly from graft donor cells, obtained 360 days after TCRalphabeta/CD19-depleted stem cell transplant. The rearrangement uses TRBV29-1 and TRBJ1-1, with TRBD1 as a possible D gene (5 bases). The receptor's source is a boy under two years old who had a stem cell transplant for acute myeloid leukemia, so the T cells may come from the graft donor. CDR3 sequence (DNA): TGCAGCGTTGTCGGGGGGTTGAACACTGAAGCTTTCTTT. It encodes CSVVGGLNTEAFF.